This T cell receptor beta chain was recorded in a study of radiotherapy plus CTLA-4 blockade in lung cancer. Study outcomes and limitations: Following radiotherapy plus ipilimumab, tumor-derived TCR clones expanded in the blood. Per reports, early blood T cell clone dynamics, plus interferon-beta, forecast response most strongly.

The V gene end was trimmed by 6 bases and the J gene end by 0 bases; junction bases not matched to a gene: 0. CDR1 MNHEY and CDR2 SVGAGI come from the germline V gene. This CDR3 has 14 amino acids. Sequenced by immunoSEQ multiplex PCR; TCRdb stores in-frame clones only, minus some. The repertoire includes tens of thousands of clones, around 83% of them detected once, and 0.75% to 0.95% sits in the top ten. With regard to this clone: Its antigen is unidentified.

Treatment of patients with chemo-refractory metastatic non-small-cell lung cancer consisted of focal radiation plus CTLA-4 blockade with ipilimumab. Sequences were derived from peripheral blood, sampled from a patient treated with radiotherapy plus ipilimumab. The gene calls are TRBV6-5 and TRBJ2-1; 9 bases align to TRBD1. The sequence came from a human donor with non-small cell lung cancer who had stable disease on radiotherapy plus ipilimumab. In nucleotides, the CDR3 is TGTGCCAGCAGGGGACAGGGCTCCTACAATGAGCAGTTCTTC. It encodes CASRGQGSYNEQFF.